Shown below are 32 T cell receptor beta chains from a single sample sequenced in a study of blood T cell repertoires in COVID-19. Only in-frame clones appear in the TCRdb table, and some are missing; sequencing was by immunoSEQ multiplex PCR. Here the sample spans tens of thousands of clones, roughly 87% being singletons. Sequenced input: peripheral blood. These TCRs come from a human donor in a cohort sampled during active COVID-19.

This clone was counted a few times. The genes are TRBV3-1 (or the pseudogene TRBV3-2) and TRBJ1-5; no definite D call. Germline V lookup: CDR1 LGHDT, CDR2 YNNKEL (reference sequence). V gave up 4 bases and J gave up 4 bases, with 11 bases separating them. The length of the CDR3 is 14 residues. The CDR3 bases are TGTGCCAGCAGCCTCCGAACCCAGAATCAGCCCCAGCATTTT. Translating it yields CASSLRTQNQPQHF.

The J gene is TRBJ1-6, the V gene TRBV7-2; 8 positions match TRBD1. Per the germline V gene, CDR1 is SGHTA and CDR2 is FQGNSA. With V trimmed by 5 bases and J by 10 bases, 13 bases remained unmatched. The CDR3 sequence is 16 residues long. For the CDR3, the DNA is TGTGCCAGCAGCCAAGGACAGGGAGGAACGGGATCACCCCTCCACTTT. This translates into CASSQGQGGTGSPLHF.

This clone was picked up a small number of times. The V call is TRBV3-1 (or the pseudogene TRBV3-2), the J call TRBJ1-5; D is unclear. Trimming cost V 1 base and J 5 bases, with 12 bases left between them. Germline V gives CDR1 LGHDT, CDR2 YNNKEL (reference sequence). The CDR3 spans 15 residues. The CDR3 region has the DNA TGTGCCAGCAGCCAAGGCGGCGACTGGGATCAGCCCCAGCATTTT. Amino acids: CASSQGGDWDQPQHF.

This clone was found a few times. This sequence joins TRBV6-6 and TRBJ1-5, with 8 bases identical to TRBD1. The CDR3 runs to 15 residues. Trimming cost V 6 bases and J 6 bases; bases outside gene matches: 10. The V gene's germline CDR1 is MNHNY and CDR2 SVGAGI (reference sequence). Written as DNA, the CDR3 is TGTGCCAGCAGCACCACCCGGACAGGGCGTCAGCCCCAGCATTTT. Protein: CASSTTRTGRQPQHF.

J is TRBJ1-6 and V is TRBV10-3; a weak D match, TRBD1 (6 bases). Germline V lookup: CDR1 ENHRY, CDR2 SYGVKD. The CDR3 has 15 residues. V was cut by 6 bases and J by 10 bases, with 19 bases left in between. The CDR3 spells CAISQEQGSESPLHF. The CDR3 DNA reads as TGTGCCATCAGCCAAGAACAGGGTTCGGAGTCACCCCTCCACTTT.

The chain couples TRBV27 to TRBJ1-5, with D perhaps matching TRBD1 (6 bases). This CDR3 spans 14 amino acids. The ends were cut back, 3 bases at V and 4 bases at J, with 10 bases in the middle. Germline CDR1 is MNHEY and CDR2 is SMNVEV (reference sequence). In DNA, the CDR3 is TGTGCCAGCAGTTTGGGGGCCCCAAATCAGCCCCAGCATTTT. Protein product: CASSLGAPNQPQHF.

The rearrangement joins TRBV6-5 to TRBJ1-2; the D gene is possibly TRBD1 (5 bases). This CDR3 spans 14 amino acids. The germline V gene encodes CDR1 MNHEY and CDR2 SVGAGI. V lost 6 bases to trimming and J lost 8 bases, with 19 bases between them. Here the CDR3 DNA reads TGTGCCAGCAGCCCGGCCGGGGGGTCAGACGGCTACACCTTC. It encodes CASSPAGGSDGYTF.

CDR3 nucleotide sequence: TGCAGCGTTGAAATTTCGGGGGGGGGCAATCAGCCCCAGCATTTT. It is translated as CSVEISGGGNQPQHF. The chain links TRBV29-1 to TRBJ1-5; the D gene is possibly TRBD1 (5 bases). The CDR3 spans 15 residues. The V gene lost 2 bases and the J gene lost 2 bases, with 13 bases spanning the gap. The V gene's germline CDR1 is SQVTM and CDR2 ANQGSEA.

This chain links TRBV6-5 with TRBJ1-1; 8 nucleotides match TRBD1. The CDR3 covers 15 residues. The ends lost 5 bases at V and 0 bases at J; junction bases unmatched: 5. CDR1 and CDR2 from the germline V gene are MNHEY and SVGAGI. CDR3 DNA sequence: TGTGCCAGCAGTAACACAGGGGGAATGAACACTGAAGCTTTCTTT. Its translation is CASSNTGGMNTEAFF.

This clone was observed once. V and J are TRBV28 and TRBJ2-1; no clear D. Per the germline V gene, CDR1 is MDHEN and CDR2 is SYDVKM. The V end was cut by 5 bases, the J end by 12 bases, with 11 bases between. The CDR3 length is 11 residues. CDR3 loop: CASSASFGQFF. DNA of the CDR3: TGTGCCAGCAGTGCTAGTTTCGGGCAGTTCTTC.

The chain combines TRBV5-1 with TRBJ2-7, with D perhaps matching TRBD1 (6 bases). There are 14 residues in the CDR3. The V gene lost 4 bases and the J gene lost 2 bases, with 13 bases spanning the gap. Germline CDR1 is SGHRS and CDR2 is YFSETQ. CDR3 protein: CASSPSWGPYEQYF. In DNA, the CDR3 is TGCGCCAGCAGCCCTTCTTGGGGGCCCTACGAGCAGTACTTC.

The CDR3 spells CASSLGTANGNQPQHF. The CDR3 DNA is TGCGCCAGCAGCTTGGGGACAGCCAATGGCAATCAGCCCCAGCATTTT. V gene TRBV5-1 combines with J gene TRBJ1-5, with D possibly being TRBD1 (6 bases). Trimming took 0 bases from V and 2 from J, leaving 12 bases between them. The CDR3 runs 16 residues. The V gene's germline CDR1 is SGHRS and CDR2 YFSETQ.

This rearrangement joins TRBV4-2 to TRBJ2-1, with TRBD2 matching 11 bases. Germline lookup yields CDR1 LGHNA and CDR2 YNFKEQ. The CDR3 has 18 residues. The junction had 7 bases not matched to a gene; V was cut back by 0 bases and J by 3 bases. The CDR3 DNA sequence: TGTGCCAGCAGCCAAGATCAGGGCGGGACTAGCGGCTACAATGAGCAGTTCTTC. Protein product: CASSQDQGGTSGYNEQFF.

The chain joins TRBV28 to TRBJ1-5; perhaps TRBD1 as D (6 bases). Trimming took 10 bases from V and 7 from J, leaving 20 bases between them. Looked up from germline, CDR1 is MDHEN and CDR2 is SYDVKM. This CDR3 has 14 residues. The CDR3 DNA reads as TGTGCCACGCACCTCCAGGGGAGACCGCAGCCCCAGCATTTT. Translating gives CATHLQGRPQPQHF.

The V call is TRBV28, the J call TRBJ1-2; 7 bases match TRBD1. J was trimmed by 5 bases and V by 6 bases; bases with no gene match: 12. The CDR3 runs 15 residues. The germline CDR1 and CDR2 sequences are MDHEN and SYDVKM. The CDR3 loop is CASSPRQGVFYGYTF. In DNA form, the CDR3 reads TGTGCCAGCAGCCCCCGACAGGGCGTTTTTTATGGCTACACCTTC.

The chain couples TRBV18 to TRBJ2-3; D is possibly TRBD1 (5 bases). The germline gives CDR1 KGHSH, CDR2 LQKENI. V was cut by 6 bases and J by 1 base, with 17 bases left in between. The CDR3 runs to 16 residues. CDR3 amino acids: CASSKTDLTGTDTQYF. The DNA of the CDR3 is TGTGCCAGCTCGAAGACAGATTTGACTGGCACAGATACGCAGTATTTT.

Comment on this clone: Its ends do not fully match the called genes, so a read error is possible. The chain couples TRBV7-7 to TRBJ2-5; a possible D gene is TRBD2 (5 bases). The germline V gene has CDR1 SSHAT and CDR2 FNYEAQ (reference sequence). The CDR3 length is 16 residues. DNA for the CDR3: TGTGCTAGCAGCCTCCAGACGGGAACCATCGGCGAGACCCAGTACTTC. Its protein product is CASSLQTGTIGETQYF.

The rearrangement joins TRBV7-2 to TRBJ1-3; TRBD1 agrees at 12 bases. V lost 5 bases to trimming and J lost 1 base; unmatched junction nucleotides: 3. Germline V gene data show CDR1 as SGHTA and CDR2 as FQGNSA. The CDR3 length is 16 residues. CDR3 amino acids: CASSPGQGASGNTIYF. The CDR3 DNA is TGTGCCAGCAGCCCGGGACAGGGGGCGTCTGGAAACACCATATATTTT.

The rearrangement links TRBV5-1 to TRBJ2-3; 8 positions match TRBD2. The germline V gene encodes CDR1 SGHRS and CDR2 YFSETQ. This CDR3 comprises 14 residues. Trimming at V came to 7 bases and at J to 0 bases, leaving 4 bases not matched to a gene. CDR3 bases: TGCGCCAGCCTACTAGCGGCTAGCACAGATACGCAGTATTTT. Protein: CASLLAASTDTQYF.

The CDR3 loop reads CASSFGLAGFEQYF. CDR3 bases: TGTGCCAGCAGCTTCGGACTAGCGGGATTTGAGCAGTACTTC. The V and J genes are TRBV13 and TRBJ2-7, with TRBD2 matching 12 bases. From germline, CDR1 is PRHDT and CDR2 FYEKMQ (reference sequence). The ends lost 3 bases at V and 7 bases at J; junction bases unmatched: 4. The CDR3 covers 14 residues.

This chain links TRBV28 with TRBJ2-1, with a possible D match to TRBD2 (6 bases). Trimming cost V 6 bases and J 7 bases, with 16 bases left between them. The germline CDR1 and CDR2 sequences are MDHEN and SYDVKM. This CDR3 spans 14 amino acids. The CDR3 DNA reads TGTGCCAGCAGATCGATAGGACGGGGGAATGAGCAGTTCTTC. Translated: CASRSIGRGNEQFF.

The chain has TRBV9 and TRBJ2-1; tentative D call: TRBD2 (6 bases). Germline assignment: CDR1 SGDLS and CDR2 YYNGEE. This CDR3 has 16 residues. V was clipped by 0 bases and J by 0 bases, with 10 bases between them. In DNA form, the CDR3 reads TGTGCCAGCAGCGTAGAAGGGCGGGGCTCCTACAATGAGCAGTTCTTC. Its protein is CASSVEGRGSYNEQFF.

V is TRBV3-1 (or the pseudogene TRBV3-2) and J is TRBJ1-5; D is undetermined. V lost 4 bases, J lost 2 bases, and 9 bases lay in between. The germline V gene has CDR1 LGHDT and CDR2 YNNKEL (reference sequence). CDR3 size: 14 residues. CDR3 sequence reads: CASSLGSGNQPQHF. The CDR3, as DNA: TGTGCCAGCAGCCTCGGGAGTGGCAATCAGCCCCAGCATTTT.

This chain connects TRBV6-5 to TRBJ1-6; D perhaps matches TRBD1 (6 bases). CDR1 is MNHEY and CDR2 is SVGAGI in the germline V gene. This CDR3 has 13 amino acids. CDR3 in DNA: TGTGCATCCCGGGGACACGATAATTCACCCCTCCACTTT. It translates to CASRGHDNSPLHF.

The chain couples TRBV7-9 to TRBJ2-5; TRBD1 aligns across 8 bases. The CDR3 loop spans 14 amino acids. Germline values: CDR1 SEHNR, CDR2 FQNEAQ (reference sequence). V trimming: 4 bases; J trimming: 5 bases; junction bases outside the gene matches: 6. The CDR3, as DNA: TGTGCCAGCAGCTCCAGGGGGCTGGGGGAGACCCAGTACTTC. It specifies CASSSRGLGETQYF.

This chain connects TRBV7-6 to TRBJ2-7, with 12 bases identical to TRBD2. The CDR3 length is 16 residues. From germline, CDR1 is SGHVS and CDR2 FNYEAQ. V shed 0 bases, J shed 4 bases, and the junction held 4 bases outside the gene matches. CDR3: CASSLASTSGSYEQYF. CDR3 bases: TGTGCCAGCAGCTTAGCGTCGACTAGCGGGAGTTACGAGCAGTACTTC. Full variable domain (rest looked up from reference TRBV7-6 and TRBJ2-7): GAGVSQSPRYKVTKRGQDVALRCDPISGHVSLYWYRQALGQGPEFLTYFNYEAQQDKSGLPNDRFSAERPEGSISTLTIQRTEQRDSAMYRCASSLASTSGSYEQYFGPGTRLTVT.

The chain is built from TRBV7-8 and TRBJ2-7; 11 nucleotides align to TRBD2. Losses at the gene ends were 5 bases for V and 12 bases for J; bases not matched to a gene: 9. This CDR3 contains 13 residues. Looked up from germline, CDR1 is SGHVS and CDR2 is FQNEAQ. The CDR3 DNA reads as TGTGCCAGCAGCCCGGGACTAGCGGAGTCGCGGTACTTC. Protein: CASSPGLAESRYF.

The chain couples TRBV6-6 to TRBJ1-5; D might be TRBD1 (6 bases). The CDR3 has 13 amino acids. Germline assignment: CDR1 MNHNY and CDR2 SVGAGI (reference sequence). Trimming stripped 8 bases from V and 9 bases from J, with 17 bases between. The DNA for the CDR3 is TGTGCCAGCGGACAGACACATGGACGGCCCCAGCATTTT. Its protein is CASGQTHGRPQHF.

The chain recombines TRBV3-1 (or the pseudogene TRBV3-2) with TRBJ2-1; D unresolved. The germline gives CDR1 LGHDT, CDR2 YNNKEL (reference sequence). The CDR3 length is 12 residues. Trimming took off 0 bases at V and 9 bases at J, with 6 bases between the two ends. CDR3 in amino acids: CASSQDSPEQFF. The CDR3 DNA reads as TGTGCCAGCAGCCAAGATTCTCCTGAGCAGTTCTTC.

The rearrangement links TRBV28 to TRBJ2-5, with 8 nucleotides matching TRBD2. There are 15 residues in the CDR3. Germline-derived CDR1 and CDR2 are MDHEN and SYDVKM. The trim removed 5 bases at V and 2 bases at J, leaving 7 bases unmatched. CDR3 nucleotides: TGTGCCAGCAGTGGGGGGTCTAGCGGGCAAGAGACCCAGTACTTC. Amino acids: CASSGGSSGQETQYF.

The J gene is TRBJ2-5, the V gene TRBV6-1, with TRBD1 as a possible D gene (5 bases). V dropped 6 bases and J dropped 4 bases, with 9 bases sitting between them. CDR1 and CDR2 (germline): MNHNS, SASEGT. The CDR3 is 12 amino acids. The DNA for the CDR3 is TGTGCCAGCAGAGACAGCCGAGAGACCCAGTACTTC. Its translation is CASRDSRETQYF.

The V and J genes are TRBV7-3 and TRBJ2-1; 14 bases align to TRBD2. V shed 5 bases, J shed 4 bases, and the junction held 16 bases outside the gene matches. Germline CDR1 reads SGHTA; CDR2 reads FQGTGA. The CDR3 sequence is 20 residues long. The CDR3 reads CASSPSTSGRGKHGYNEQFF. The CDR3 nucleotides are TGTGCCAGCAGCCCCTCGACTAGCGGGAGGGGGAAACATGGATACAATGAGCAGTTCTTC.